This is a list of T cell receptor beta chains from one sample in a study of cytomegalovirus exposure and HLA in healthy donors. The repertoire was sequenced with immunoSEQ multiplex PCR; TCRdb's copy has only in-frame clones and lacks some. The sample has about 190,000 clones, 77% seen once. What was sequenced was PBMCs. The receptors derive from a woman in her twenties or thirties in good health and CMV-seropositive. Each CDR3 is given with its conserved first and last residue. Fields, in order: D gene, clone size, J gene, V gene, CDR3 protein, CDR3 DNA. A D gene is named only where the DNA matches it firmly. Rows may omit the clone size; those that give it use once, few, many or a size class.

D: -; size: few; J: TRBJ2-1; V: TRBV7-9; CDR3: CASSPPVRLGPYNEQFF; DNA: TGTGCCAGCAGCCCACCCGTTAGACTAGGTCCCTACAATGAGCAGTTCTTC
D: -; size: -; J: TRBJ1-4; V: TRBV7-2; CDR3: CASSLGAMRSNEKLFF; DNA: TGTGCCAGCAGCTTAGGAGCGATGCGGTCTAATGAAAAACTGTTTTTT
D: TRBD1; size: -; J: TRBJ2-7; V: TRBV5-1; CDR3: CASSFSRGTGKGTYEQYF; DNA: TGCGCCAGCAGCTTTTCGAGGGGGACAGGGAAGGGAACCTACGAGCAGTACTTC
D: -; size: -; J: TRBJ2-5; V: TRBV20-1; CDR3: CSASPEETQYF; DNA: TGCAGTGCTAGTCCGGAGGAGACCCAGTACTTC
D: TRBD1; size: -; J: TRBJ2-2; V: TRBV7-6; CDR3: CASSLGVGTGNTGELFF; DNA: TGTGCCAGCAGCTTAGGGGTCGGGACAGGGAACACCGGGGAGCTGTTTTTT
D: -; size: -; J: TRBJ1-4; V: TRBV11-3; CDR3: CASSLEGGTNEKLFF; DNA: TGTGCCAGCAGCTTAGAGGGGGGAACTAATGAAAAACTGTTTTTT
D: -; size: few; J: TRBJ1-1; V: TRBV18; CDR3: CASSLLDRDTEAFF; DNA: TGTGCCAGCTCACTCCTCGACCGGGACACTGAAGCTTTCTTT
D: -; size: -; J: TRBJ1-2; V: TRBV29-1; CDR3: CSVVRFSNYGYTF; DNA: TGCAGCGTTGTTCGGTTTTCAAACTATGGCTACACCTTC
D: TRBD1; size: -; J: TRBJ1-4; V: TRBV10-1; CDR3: CASSGAGGTNEKLFF; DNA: TGCGCCAGCAGTGGAGCAGGGGGCACTAATGAAAAACTGTTTTTT
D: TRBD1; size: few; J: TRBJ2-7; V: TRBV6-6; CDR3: CASRLGQGPYEQYF; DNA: TGTGCCAGCAGATTGGGACAGGGACCCTACGAGCAGTACTTC
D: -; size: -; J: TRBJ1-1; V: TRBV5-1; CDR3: CASSSLVGHTEAFF; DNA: TGCGCCAGCAGCTCCCTGGTGGGGCACACTGAAGCTTTCTTT
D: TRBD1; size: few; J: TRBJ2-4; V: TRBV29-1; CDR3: CSVSPGQALKNIQYF; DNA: TGCAGCGTTTCACCGGGACAGGCCCTCAAAAACATTCAGTACTTC
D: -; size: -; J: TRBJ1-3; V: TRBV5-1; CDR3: CASSLDRNNGNTIYF; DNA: TGCGCCAGCAGCTTGGACAGGAATAATGGAAACACCATATATTTT
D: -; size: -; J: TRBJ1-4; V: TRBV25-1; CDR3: CASSDYTGVEKLFF; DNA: TGTGCCAGCAGTGACTACACAGGAGTTGAAAAACTGTTTTTT
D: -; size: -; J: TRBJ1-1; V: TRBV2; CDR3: CASSGMAGNTEAFF; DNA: TGTGCCAGCAGTGGTATGGCGGGGAACACTGAAGCTTTCTTT
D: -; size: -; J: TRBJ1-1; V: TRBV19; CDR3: CASSITGKAEAFF; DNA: TGTGCCAGTAGTATTACAGGGAAGGCTGAAGCTTTCTTT
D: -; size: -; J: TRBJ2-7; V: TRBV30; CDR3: CAWSRGRGIYEQYF; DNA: TGTGCCTGGAGTAGGGGGAGGGGGATCTACGAGCAGTACTTC
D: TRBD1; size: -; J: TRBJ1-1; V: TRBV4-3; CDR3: CASSPNTGVPTEAFF; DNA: TGCGCCAGCAGCCCTAACACAGGGGTTCCCACTGAAGCTTTCTTT
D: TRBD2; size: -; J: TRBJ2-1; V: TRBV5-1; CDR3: CASSLAYGTSGIVSYNEQFF; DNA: TGCGCCAGCAGCTTGGCCTATGGGACTAGCGGGATCGTCTCCTACAATGAGCAGTTCTTC
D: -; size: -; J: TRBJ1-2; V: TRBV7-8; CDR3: CASSFGGGYTF; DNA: TGTGCCAGCAGCTTCGGGGGTGGCTACACCTTC
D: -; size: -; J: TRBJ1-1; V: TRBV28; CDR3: CASSPGGRGTEAFF; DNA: TGTGCCAGCAGTCCGGGGGGGAGAGGGACTGAAGCTTTCTTT
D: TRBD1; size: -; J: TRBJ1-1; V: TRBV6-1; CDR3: CASRRTGGRGAFF; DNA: TGTGCCAGCAGAAGGACAGGGGGCAGAGGAGCTTTCTTT
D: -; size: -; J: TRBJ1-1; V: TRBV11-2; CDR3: CASSSTQGGTEAFF; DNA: TGTGCCAGCAGCTCGACTCAAGGAGGGACTGAAGCTTTCTTT
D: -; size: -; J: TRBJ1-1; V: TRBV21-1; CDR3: CASSKVAGWNTEAFF; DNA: TGTGCCAGCAGCAAAGTTGCAGGGTGGAACACTGAAGCTTTCTTT
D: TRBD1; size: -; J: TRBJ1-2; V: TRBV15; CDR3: CATSTATGVIDYTF; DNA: TGTGCCACCAGCACCGCGACAGGGGTGATCGACTACACCTTC
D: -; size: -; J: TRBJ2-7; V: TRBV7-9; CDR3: CASSLAAVTAEQYF; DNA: TGTGCCAGCAGTCTAGCAGCAGTGACTGCCGAGCAGTACTTC
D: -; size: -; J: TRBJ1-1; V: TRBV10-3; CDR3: CAISEAGGSTEAFF; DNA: TGTGCCATCAGTGAGGCGGGGGGGAGTACTGAAGCTTTCTTT
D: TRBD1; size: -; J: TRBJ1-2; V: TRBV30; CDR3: CACSRCNRGYDYGYTF; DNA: TGTGCCTGTTCGAGGTGTAACAGGGGTTATGACTATGGCTACACCTTC
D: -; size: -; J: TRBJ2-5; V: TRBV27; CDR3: CASSYDYYQETQYF; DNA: TGTGCCAGCAGTTACGACTATTACCAAGAGACCCAGTACTTC
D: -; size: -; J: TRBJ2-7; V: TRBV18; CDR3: CASSPGHPYEQYF; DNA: TGTGCCAGCTCACCGGGGCATCCCTACGAGCAGTACTTC
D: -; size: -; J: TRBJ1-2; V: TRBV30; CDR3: CAWSPGAF; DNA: TGTGCCTGGAGCCCCGGGGCCTTC
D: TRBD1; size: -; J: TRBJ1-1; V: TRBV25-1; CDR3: CASHGQGTPEAFF; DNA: TGTGCCAGCCATGGACAGGGTACCCCTGAAGCTTTCTTT
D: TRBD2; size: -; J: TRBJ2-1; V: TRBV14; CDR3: CASSPRGGSLEQFF; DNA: TGTGCCAGCAGCCCCCGGGGCGGGAGCTTGGAGCAGTTCTTC
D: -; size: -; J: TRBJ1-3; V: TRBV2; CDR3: CASNRLKGNTIYF; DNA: TGTGCCAGCAACAGGCTTAAAGGAAACACCATATATTTT
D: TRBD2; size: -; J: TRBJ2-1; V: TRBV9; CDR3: CASSAPGLAGGRGTYNEQFF; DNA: TGTGCCAGCAGCGCCCCGGGACTAGCGGGAGGGCGGGGTACCTACAATGAGCAGTTCTTC
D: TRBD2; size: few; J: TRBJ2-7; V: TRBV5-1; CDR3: CASSLAEASGREQYF; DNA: TGCGCCAGCAGCTTGGCCGAGGCTAGCGGGCGCGAGCAGTACTTC
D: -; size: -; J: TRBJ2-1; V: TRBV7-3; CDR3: CASSPYGRSYNEQFF; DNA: TGTGCCAGCAGCCCCTACGGTAGATCCTACAATGAGCAGTTCTTC
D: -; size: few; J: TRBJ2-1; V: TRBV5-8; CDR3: CASRRGFTYNEQFF; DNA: TGTGCCAGCCGCAGGGGCTTTACCTACAATGAGCAGTTCTTC
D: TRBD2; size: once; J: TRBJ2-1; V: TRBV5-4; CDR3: CASSLLAGGNEQFF; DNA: TGTGCCAGCAGCTTACTAGCGGGAGGTAATGAGCAGTTCTTC
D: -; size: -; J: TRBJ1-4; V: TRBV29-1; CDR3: CSVGSGNEKLFF; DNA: TGCAGCGTAGGGAGTGGTAATGAAAAACTGTTTTTT
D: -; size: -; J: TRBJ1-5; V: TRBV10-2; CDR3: CASSKVQRNQPQHF; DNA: TGCGCCAGCAGTAAGGTCCAGAGGAATCAGCCCCAGCATTTT
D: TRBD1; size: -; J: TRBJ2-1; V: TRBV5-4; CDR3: CASSLGTGGYNEQFF; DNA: TGTGCCAGCAGCTTGGGGACAGGGGGATACAATGAGCAGTTCTTC
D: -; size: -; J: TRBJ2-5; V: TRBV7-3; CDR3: CASSPGSGETQYF; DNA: TGTGCCAGCAGCCCAGGGTCTGGGGAGACCCAGTACTTC
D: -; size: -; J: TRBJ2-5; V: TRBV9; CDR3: CASSVDLRETQYF; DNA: TGTGCCAGCAGCGTAGATCTTCGTGAGACCCAGTACTTC